This T cell receptor beta chain was observed in a study of T cell changes during pregnancy in multiple sclerosis. The method was immunoSEQ multiplex PCR; TCRdb's version includes in-frame clones alone and lacks a portion of them. The sample consists of 90,000 to 100,000 clones, 80% to 95% of them appearing once. Material: peripheral blood, obtained in the first trimester of pregnancy. The TCR sequence derives from a female donor with multiple sclerosis, enrolled in a pregnancy study.

CDR3 residues: CASSHDSYGYTF. The CDR3 nucleotides are TGTGCCAGCAGCCACGACAGCTATGGCTACACCTTC. This chain uses TRBV11-2 with TRBJ1-2; D might be TRBD1 (5 bases). This CDR3 spans 12 amino acids. The V gene's germline CDR1 is SGHAT and CDR2 FQNNGV. V was shortened by 5 bases and J by 4 bases, with 8 bases between the two germline ends.